A selection of T cell receptor beta chains follows, all from one sample in a study of T cell changes during pregnancy in multiple sclerosis. This table comes from immunoSEQ multiplex PCR, and its TCRdb copy is limited to in-frame clones, with some not included. The table has approximately 69,000 clones, around 90% seen once. The starting material was CD4+ T cells from peripheral blood mononuclear cells, obtained in the third trimester of pregnancy. All receptors derive from a female donor in good health, enrolled as a control in a pregnancy study. Both conserved end residues are part of each CDR3. The D gene is left open where the match is weak. For some rows the clone size is stated as once, few or many, or as a class when expanded; others skip it.

cdr3_nt: TGTGCCATCAGTGAGTCAGCAGGGCTCATGAACACTGAAGCTTTCTTT; cdr3_aa: CAISESAGLMNTEAFF; clone_size: .; v_call: TRBV10-3; j_call: TRBJ1-1; d_call: .
cdr3_nt: TGTGCCAGCAGCGCAGGGGACGAGCAGTACTTC; cdr3_aa: CASSAGDEQYF; clone_size: .; v_call: TRBV5-6; j_call: TRBJ2-7; d_call: .
cdr3_nt: TGCGCCAGCAGCTTGGAGGCTAGCGGGAACACCGGGGAGCTGTTTTTT; cdr3_aa: CASSLEASGNTGELFF; clone_size: .; v_call: TRBV5-1; j_call: TRBJ2-2; d_call: TRBD2
cdr3_nt: TGTGCCAGCAACCCGGGACAGGGCCCCTACAATGAGCAGTTCTTC; cdr3_aa: CASNPGQGPYNEQFF; clone_size: .; v_call: TRBV21-1; j_call: TRBJ2-1; d_call: .
cdr3_nt: TGTGCCAGCCGGAGAGGGCTTGAACCACAATGGGAGCAGTTCTTC; cdr3_aa: CASRRGLEPQWEQFF; clone_size: .; v_call: TRBV5-4; j_call: TRBJ2-1; d_call: .
cdr3_nt: TGTGCCAGCAGCGGGCGGACTAGCGGGGGCAATGAGCAGTTCTTC; cdr3_aa: CASSGRTSGGNEQFF; clone_size: .; v_call: TRBV5-4; j_call: TRBJ2-1; d_call: TRBD2
cdr3_nt: TGTGCCAGCAGCCGGGACAGTAATTCACCCCTCCACTTT; cdr3_aa: CASSRDSNSPLHF; clone_size: .; v_call: TRBV7-2; j_call: TRBJ1-6; d_call: TRBD1
cdr3_nt: TGTGCCAGCAGCTCGTACAGGGAAAAGAACACTGAAGCTTTCTTT; cdr3_aa: CASSSYREKNTEAFF; clone_size: .; v_call: TRBV11-2; j_call: TRBJ1-1; d_call: .
cdr3_nt: TGTGCCAGCTCACCACTTCAGGGGCCGAACACTGAAGCTTTCTTT; cdr3_aa: CASSPLQGPNTEAFF; clone_size: .; v_call: TRBV18; j_call: TRBJ1-1; d_call: .
cdr3_nt: TGTGCCAGCAGCCCGGACAGGTCGCGTGGCTACACCTTC; cdr3_aa: CASSPDRSRGYTF; clone_size: .; v_call: TRBV6-6; j_call: TRBJ1-2; d_call: TRBD1
cdr3_nt: TGCGCCAGCAGCTTTTCGACAGGGCGGGAGACCCAGTACTTC; cdr3_aa: CASSFSTGRETQYF; clone_size: .; v_call: TRBV5-1; j_call: TRBJ2-5; d_call: TRBD1
cdr3_nt: TGTGCCAGTGGTAGACAGGGGTCGGGAAACATTCAGTACTTC; cdr3_aa: CASGRQGSGNIQYF; clone_size: .; v_call: TRBV19; j_call: TRBJ2-4; d_call: TRBD1
cdr3_nt: TGTGCCAGGAGACAGGGCAAGATGAACTCCTATAATTCACCCCTCCACTTT; cdr3_aa: CARRQGKMNSYNSPLHF; clone_size: .; v_call: TRBV30; j_call: TRBJ1-6; d_call: TRBD1
cdr3_nt: TGTGCCAGCAGTGAAGGGAGGCAGCCCCAGCATTTT; cdr3_aa: CASSEGRQPQHF; clone_size: .; v_call: TRBV2; j_call: TRBJ1-5; d_call: .
cdr3_nt: TGTGCCATCAGTGAGTCGAGACAGGCGAACACTGAAGCTTTCTTT; cdr3_aa: CAISESRQANTEAFF; clone_size: .; v_call: TRBV10-3; j_call: TRBJ1-1; d_call: .
cdr3_nt: TGTGCCAGAAGGAGGGTTCCCCCCTATAATTCACCCCTCCACTTT; cdr3_aa: CARRRVPPYNSPLHF; clone_size: .; v_call: TRBV5-3; j_call: TRBJ1-6; d_call: .
cdr3_nt: TGTGCCAGCAGATGGCAAGGACAGACGAACACTGAAGCTTTCTTT; cdr3_aa: CASRWQGQTNTEAFF; clone_size: .; v_call: TRBV5-8; j_call: TRBJ1-1; d_call: .
cdr3_nt: TGCGCCAGCAGCCAAGAAGGGGGCAATCAGCCCCAGCATTTT; cdr3_aa: CASSQEGGNQPQHF; clone_size: .; v_call: TRBV4-3; j_call: TRBJ1-5; d_call: .
cdr3_nt: TGTGCCAGCAGCTTAGCCAGGACTAACACCGGGGAGCTGTTTTTT; cdr3_aa: CASSLARTNTGELFF; clone_size: .; v_call: TRBV7-2; j_call: TRBJ2-2; d_call: .
cdr3_nt: TGTGCCAGCAGTTTAAACGAACACATGAACACTGAAGCTTTCTTT; cdr3_aa: CASSLNEHMNTEAFF; clone_size: .; v_call: TRBV27; j_call: TRBJ1-1; d_call: .
cdr3_nt: TGTGCCAGCAGTACGCTTGGCGGGGGGGCTTACGAGCAGTACTTC; cdr3_aa: CASSTLGGGAYEQYF; clone_size: .; v_call: TRBV6-5; j_call: TRBJ2-7; d_call: TRBD2
cdr3_nt: TGTGCCAGCAGCCGCACAGGGGAGCAGTTCTTC; cdr3_aa: CASSRTGEQFF; clone_size: .; v_call: TRBV7-2; j_call: TRBJ2-1; d_call: .
cdr3_nt: TGTGCCAGCAGCTTATTTGCGGGGTCCGGGGCCAACGTCCTGACTTTC; cdr3_aa: CASSLFAGSGANVLTF; clone_size: once; v_call: TRBV7-3; j_call: TRBJ2-6; d_call: .
cdr3_nt: TGTGCCAGCAGCTTGAGGACAGGGGGAAACTACGAGCAGTACTTC; cdr3_aa: CASSLRTGGNYEQYF; clone_size: .; v_call: TRBV7-9; j_call: TRBJ2-7; d_call: TRBD1
cdr3_nt: TGTGCCAGCGTGGCAGGAGGACAGGGGCGTGAAAAACTGTTTTTT; cdr3_aa: CASVAGGQGREKLFF; clone_size: .; v_call: TRBV6-1; j_call: TRBJ1-4; d_call: TRBD1
cdr3_nt: TGTGCCAGCAGCTTGCTAGGGGGACAGGGTGTCGATGAGCAGTTCTTC; cdr3_aa: CASSLLGGQGVDEQFF; clone_size: .; v_call: TRBV7-3; j_call: TRBJ2-1; d_call: TRBD1
cdr3_nt: TGTGCCAGCAGCTTAGACGGGGGAGCCTGGGGCTACACCTTC; cdr3_aa: CASSLDGGAWGYTF; clone_size: .; v_call: TRBV7-9; j_call: TRBJ1-2; d_call: .
cdr3_nt: TGTGCCAGCAGCCAAATGGCGGGGGCGTCAGAGACCCAGTACTTC; cdr3_aa: CASSQMAGASETQYF; clone_size: .; v_call: TRBV11-2; j_call: TRBJ2-5; d_call: .
cdr3_nt: TGTGCCAGCAGCCAAGATGGGGACAGGGAATGGGAGACCCAGTACTTC; cdr3_aa: CASSQDGDREWETQYF; clone_size: .; v_call: TRBV4-2; j_call: TRBJ2-5; d_call: TRBD1
cdr3_nt: TGTGCCAGCAGAACCGGGTACTCACAAGATACGCAGTATTTT; cdr3_aa: CASRTGYSQDTQYF; clone_size: .; v_call: TRBV7-2; j_call: TRBJ2-3; d_call: .
cdr3_nt: TGCGCCAGCAGCCAAACTGGGACTAGCGGCTCCTACGAGCAGTACTTC; cdr3_aa: CASSQTGTSGSYEQYF; clone_size: .; v_call: TRBV4-1; j_call: TRBJ2-7; d_call: TRBD2
cdr3_nt: TGTGCCAGCAGAGGAGAGGTCGAGCAGTACTTC; cdr3_aa: CASRGEVEQYF; clone_size: .; v_call: TRBV2; j_call: TRBJ2-7; d_call: .
cdr3_nt: TGTGCCAGCAGCTTGGGGGGACAGCGCGAGACCCAGTACTTC; cdr3_aa: CASSLGGQRETQYF; clone_size: .; v_call: TRBV5-6; j_call: TRBJ2-5; d_call: TRBD1